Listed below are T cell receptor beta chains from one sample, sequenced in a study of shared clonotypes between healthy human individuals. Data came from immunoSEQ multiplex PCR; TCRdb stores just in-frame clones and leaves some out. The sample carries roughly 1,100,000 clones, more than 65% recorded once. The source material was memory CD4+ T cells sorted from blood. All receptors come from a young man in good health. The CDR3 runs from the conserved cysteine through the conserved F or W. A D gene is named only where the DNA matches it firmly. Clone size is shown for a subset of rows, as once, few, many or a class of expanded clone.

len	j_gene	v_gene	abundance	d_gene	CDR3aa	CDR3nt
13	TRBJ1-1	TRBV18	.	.	CASSPPTRTEAFF	TGTGCCAGCTCACCACCGACGCGCACTGAAGCTTTCTTT
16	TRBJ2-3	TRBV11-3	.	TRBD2	CASSMGLAISTDTQYF	TGTGCCAGCAGCATGGGACTAGCGATTAGCACAGATACGCAGTATTTT
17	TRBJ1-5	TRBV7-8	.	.	CASSPLMSGNSNQPQHF	TGTGCCAGCAGTCCCCTTATGTCTGGGAATAGCAATCAGCCCCAGCATTTT
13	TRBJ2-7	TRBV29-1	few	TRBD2	CSVEEAGGYEQYF	TGCAGCGTTGAAGAGGCGGGGGGTTACGAGCAGTACTTC
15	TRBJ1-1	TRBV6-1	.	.	CASSLEGGLNTEAFF	TGTGCCAGCAGCCTTGAGGGGGGCCTGAACACTGAAGCTTTCTTT
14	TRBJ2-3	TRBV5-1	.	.	CASSLGSSTDTQYF	TGCGCCAGCAGCTTAGGGAGTAGCACAGATACGCAGTATTTT
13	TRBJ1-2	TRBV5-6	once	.	CASSLAGVYGYTF	TGTGCCAGCAGCTTGGCGGGGGTCTATGGCTACACCTTC
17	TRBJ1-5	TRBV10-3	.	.	CAISESGDPYSNQPQHF	TGTGCCATCAGTGAGTCGGGGGATCCTTATAGCAATCAGCCCCAGCATTTT
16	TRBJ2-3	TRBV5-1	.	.	CASSLGASGATDTQYF	TGCGCCAGCAGCCTGGGGGCTAGCGGCGCCACAGATACGCAGTATTTT
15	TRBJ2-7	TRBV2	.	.	CASSESGRGSYEQYF	TGTGCCAGCAGTGAATCGGGGAGGGGGTCCTACGAGCAGTACTTC
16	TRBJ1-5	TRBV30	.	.	CAWSPTAAGLNQPQHF	TGTGCCTGGAGCCCGACGGCGGCAGGACTAAATCAGCCCCAGCATTTT
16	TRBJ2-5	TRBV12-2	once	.	CASRFPITLGSLLQYF	TGTGCAAGTCGCTTCCCGATTACCTTAGGCAGCCTACTACAGTACTTC
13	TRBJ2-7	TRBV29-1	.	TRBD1	CSVGQGVAYEQYF	TGCAGCGTTGGACAGGGGGTCGCCTACGAGCAGTACTTC
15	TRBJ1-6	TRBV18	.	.	CASSPAILQDSPLHF	TGTGCCAGCTCACCGGCAATTCTACAGGATTCACCCCTCCACTTT
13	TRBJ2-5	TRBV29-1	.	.	CSVVGGYQETQYF	TGCAGCGTTGTAGGCGGGTACCAAGAGACCCAGTACTTC
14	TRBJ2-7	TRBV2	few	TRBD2	CASSGEGRRYEQYF	TGTGCCAGCAGTGGGGAGGGGAGACGGTACGAGCAGTACTTC
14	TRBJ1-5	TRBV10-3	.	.	CAISSRLTDQPQHF	TGTGCCATCAGTAGCCGGTTGACCGATCAGCCCCAGCATTTT
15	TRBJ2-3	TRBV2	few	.	CASSAKGHNTDTQYF	TGTGCCAGCAGTGCTAAGGGACACAACACAGATACGCAGTATTTT
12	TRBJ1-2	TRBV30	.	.	CACLPWETGYTF	TGTGCCTGCCTCCCTTGGGAGACTGGCTACACCTTC
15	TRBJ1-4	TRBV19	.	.	CASSLSGAANEKLFF	TGTGCCAGTAGTTTGTCAGGGGCCGCGAATGAAAAACTGTTTTTT
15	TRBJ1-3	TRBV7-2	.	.	CASSLNWAGGNTIYF	TGTGCCAGCAGCTTAAATTGGGCCGGAGGAAACACCATATATTTT
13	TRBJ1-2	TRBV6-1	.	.	CASSEFRERGYTF	TGTGCCAGCAGTGAGTTCCGAGAGCGTGGCTACACCTTC
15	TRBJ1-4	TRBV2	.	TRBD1	CASSVSGQGYEKLFF	TGTGCCAGCAGTGTTTCGGGACAGGGCTATGAAAAACTGTTTTTT
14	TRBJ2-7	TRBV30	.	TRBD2	CAWSVGGASYEQYF	TGTGCCTGGAGTGTCGGGGGGGCCTCCTACGAGCAGTACTTC
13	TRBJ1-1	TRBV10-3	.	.	CAIRRDLNTEAFF	TGTGCCATACGGAGAGACCTGAACACTGAAGCTTTCTTT